These 6 T cell receptor beta chains were sequenced from one sample in a study of a mutant IDH1 vaccine in newly diagnosed glioma. The assay was immunoSEQ multiplex PCR, and TCRdb's table has in-frame clones only and misses some. The table includes nearly 50,000 clones, roughly 83% detected once. Time point defined: week 47, end of study. Doses consisted of 300 ug of mutant IDH1 20-mer peptide each, paired with topical imiquimod. These TCRs are of unknown antigen specificity. The sequencing used PBMCs, collected from a glioma patient whose treatment included an IDH1 peptide vaccine. These receptors were taken from a woman between 25 and 40 years old with glioma. Some clones in this sample may be carry-over from other donors' samples.

The genes are TRBV23-1 and TRBJ2-7; D is possibly TRBD2 (6 bases). TRBV23-1 is filed as an ORF, its function uncertain. With 7 bases removed from V and 4 bases from J, the gap between germline ends came to 20 bases. The CDR3 contains 15 residues. This CDR3 is CASIPSPGGPYEQYF. As DNA, the CDR3 is TGCGCCAGCATTCCTTCCCCAGGAGGGCCTTACGAGCAGTACTTC.

The V and J genes are TRBV28 and TRBJ2-7; maybe TRBD1 (6 bases). CDR3 length equals 15 residues. The V end was cut by 4 bases, the J end by 5 bases, with 18 bases between. The germline V gene has CDR1 MDHEN and CDR2 SYDVKM. The CDR3, as DNA: TGTGCCAGCAGTTCGAGGATTGGGACAATCCACGAGCAGTACTTC. Its translation: CASSSRIGTIHEQYF. Full variable domain (remainder filled in from reference TRBV28 and TRBJ2-7): DVKVTQSSRYLVKRTGEKVFLECVQDMDHENMFWYRQDPGLGLRLIYFSYDVKMKEKGDIPEGYSVSREKKERFSLILESASTNQTSMYLCASSSRIGTIHEQYFGPGTRLTVT.

V gene TRBV6-6 combines with J gene TRBJ1-2; TRBD1 might be the D (6 bases). CDR1 and CDR2 from the germline V gene are MNHNY and SVGAGI (reference sequence). The V gene lost 5 bases and the J gene lost 4 bases, with 14 bases spanning the gap. The CDR3 has 14 amino acids. The CDR3 region has the DNA TGTGCCAGCAGTCCACAGGGCTATGGCTATGGCTACACCTTC. Translation: CASSPQGYGYGYTF.

The chain carries TRBV19 and TRBJ2-6; maybe TRBD1 (6 bases). The V gene lost 3 bases and the J gene lost 2 bases, with 11 bases spanning the gap. CDR3 size: 16 residues. Germline-derived CDR1 and CDR2 are LNHDA and SQIVND (reference sequence). The CDR3 is CASSMKGVPGANVLTF. The CDR3 DNA follows: TGTGCCAGTAGTATGAAGGGGGTCCCTGGGGCCAACGTCCTGACTTTC.

The chain combines TRBV30 with TRBJ1-4, with 9 bases matching TRBD1. The germline CDR1 and CDR2 sequences are GTSNPN and SVGIG (reference sequence). J gave up 3 bases and V 5 bases, and 4 bases lay outside the gene matches. The CDR3 spans 14 residues. CDR3 sequence: CAWGGDRANEKLFF. CDR3 nucleotides: TGTGCCTGGGGTGGGGACAGGGCTAATGAAAAACTGTTTTTT.

This clone was counted a single time. The gene calls are TRBV6-1 and TRBJ2-1, with a tentative D call TRBD1 (6 bases). The germline V gene has CDR1 MNHNS and CDR2 SASEGT. This CDR3 spans 12 amino acids. Trimming stripped 2 bases from V and 12 bases from J, with 11 bases between. The CDR3 here is CASSERDIRQFF. The CDR3 region has the DNA TGTGCCAGCAGTGAACGGGACATCCGGCAGTTCTTC.